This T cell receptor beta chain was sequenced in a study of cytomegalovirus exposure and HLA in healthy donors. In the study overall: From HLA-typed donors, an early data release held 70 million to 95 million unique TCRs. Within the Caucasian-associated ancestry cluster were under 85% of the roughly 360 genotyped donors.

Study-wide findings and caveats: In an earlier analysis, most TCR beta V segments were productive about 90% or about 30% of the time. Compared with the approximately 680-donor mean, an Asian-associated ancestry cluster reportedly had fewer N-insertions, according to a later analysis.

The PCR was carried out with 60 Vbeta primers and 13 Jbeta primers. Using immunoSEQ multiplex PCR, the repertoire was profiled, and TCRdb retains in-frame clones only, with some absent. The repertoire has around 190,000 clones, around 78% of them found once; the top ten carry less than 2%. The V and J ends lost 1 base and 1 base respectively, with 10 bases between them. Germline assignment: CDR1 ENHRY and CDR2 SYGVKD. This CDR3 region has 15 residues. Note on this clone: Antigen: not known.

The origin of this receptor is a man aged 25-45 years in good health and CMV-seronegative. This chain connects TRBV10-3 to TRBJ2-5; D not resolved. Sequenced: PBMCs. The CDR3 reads CAISEYSDLQETQYF. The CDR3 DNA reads TGTGCCATCAGTGAGTACAGTGACCTCCAAGAGACCCAGTACTTC.